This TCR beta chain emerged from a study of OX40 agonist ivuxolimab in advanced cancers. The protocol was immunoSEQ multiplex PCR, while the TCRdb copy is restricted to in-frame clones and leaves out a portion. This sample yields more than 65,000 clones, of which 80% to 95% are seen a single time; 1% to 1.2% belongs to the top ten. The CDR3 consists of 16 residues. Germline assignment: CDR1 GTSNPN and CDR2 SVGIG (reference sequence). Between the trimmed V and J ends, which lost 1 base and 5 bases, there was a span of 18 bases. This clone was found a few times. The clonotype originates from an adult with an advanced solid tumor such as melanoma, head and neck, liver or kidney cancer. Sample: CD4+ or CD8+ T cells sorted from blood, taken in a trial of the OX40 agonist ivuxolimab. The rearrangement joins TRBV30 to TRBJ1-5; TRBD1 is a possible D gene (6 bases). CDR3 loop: CAWSGGAGLGHQPQHF. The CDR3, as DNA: TGTGCCTGGAGTGGGGGGGCAGGTTTAGGCCATCAGCCCCAGCATTTT. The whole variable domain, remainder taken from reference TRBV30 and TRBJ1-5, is SQTIHQWPATLVQPVGSPLSLECTVEGTSNPNLYWYRQAAGRGLQLLFYSVGIGQISSEVPQNLSASRPQDRQFILSSKKLLLSDSGFYLCAWSGGAGLGHQPQHFGDGTRLSIL.